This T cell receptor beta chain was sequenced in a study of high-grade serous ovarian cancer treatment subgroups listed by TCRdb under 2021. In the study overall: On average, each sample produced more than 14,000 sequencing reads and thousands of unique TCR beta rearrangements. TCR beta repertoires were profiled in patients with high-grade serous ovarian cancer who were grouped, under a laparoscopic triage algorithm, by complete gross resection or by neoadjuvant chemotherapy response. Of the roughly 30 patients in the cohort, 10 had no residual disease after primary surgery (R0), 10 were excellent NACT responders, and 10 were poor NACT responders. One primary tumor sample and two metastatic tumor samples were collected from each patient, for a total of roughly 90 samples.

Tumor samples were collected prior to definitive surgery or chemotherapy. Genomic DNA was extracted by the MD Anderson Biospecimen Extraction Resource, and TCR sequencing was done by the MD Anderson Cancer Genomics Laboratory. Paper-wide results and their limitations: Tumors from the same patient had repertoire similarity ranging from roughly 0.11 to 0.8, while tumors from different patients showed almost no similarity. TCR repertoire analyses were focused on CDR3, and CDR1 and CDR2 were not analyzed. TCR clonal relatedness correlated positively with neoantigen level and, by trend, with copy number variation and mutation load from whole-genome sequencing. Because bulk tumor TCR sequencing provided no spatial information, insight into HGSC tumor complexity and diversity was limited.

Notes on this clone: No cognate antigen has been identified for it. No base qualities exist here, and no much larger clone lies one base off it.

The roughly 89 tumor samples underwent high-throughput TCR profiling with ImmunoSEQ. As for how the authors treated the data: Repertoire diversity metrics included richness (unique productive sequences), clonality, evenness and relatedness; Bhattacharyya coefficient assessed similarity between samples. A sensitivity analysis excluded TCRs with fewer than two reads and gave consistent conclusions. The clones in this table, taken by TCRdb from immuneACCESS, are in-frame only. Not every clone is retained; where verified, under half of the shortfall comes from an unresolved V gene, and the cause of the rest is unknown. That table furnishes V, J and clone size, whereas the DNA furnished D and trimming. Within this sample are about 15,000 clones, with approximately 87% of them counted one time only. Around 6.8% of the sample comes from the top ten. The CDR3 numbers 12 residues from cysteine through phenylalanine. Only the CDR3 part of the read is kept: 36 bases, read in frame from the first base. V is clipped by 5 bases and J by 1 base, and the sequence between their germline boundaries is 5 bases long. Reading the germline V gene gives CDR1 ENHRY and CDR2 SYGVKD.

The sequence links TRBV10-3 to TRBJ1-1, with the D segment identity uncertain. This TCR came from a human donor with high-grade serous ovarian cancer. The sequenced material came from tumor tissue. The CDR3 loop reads CAISRANTEAFF. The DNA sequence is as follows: TGTGCCATCAGTCGGGCGAACACTGAAGCTTTCTTT.